This TCR beta chain derives from a study of long-term antiretroviral therapy in people with HIV. The content of samples before DNA extraction was roughly 1-10 million cryopreserved PBMC. As concerns this clone: What it binds is unknown.

The ends were cut back, 1 base at V and 0 bases at J, with 12 bases in the middle. Germline CDR1 and CDR2: SGHAT and FQNNGV. This CDR3 is 16 amino acids long. Overall study findings and caveats: Clones that had undergone expansion before ART prevailed in the repertoire throughout all time points. Transplant donor controls retained higher diversity, though diversity increased after ART.

The assay, immunoSEQ v3.0, was run at survey level. Repertoires were generated with immunoSEQ multiplex PCR, while TCRdb's copy carries only in-frame clones and drops some. The sample contains 40,000 to 60,000 clones, about 88% of which appear only once. This chain links TRBV11-2 with TRBJ1-2; D possibly corresponds to TRBD1 (6 bases). Sample: unsorted PBMCs, taken 0.8 years after starting antiretroviral therapy. The clonotype comes from a young woman with HIV. The CDR3 nucleotides are TGTGCCAGCAGCTTAGGGGGGGCCCATCCTAACTATGGCTACACCTTC. This sequence encodes CASSLGGAHPNYGYTF.